The 11 T cell receptor beta chains below were found in one sample sequenced in a study of cytomegalovirus exposure and HLA in healthy donors (dated by TCRdb to 2016 to 2017). Library method: the immunoSEQ multiplex PCR assay. A mixture of 60 forward primers for TCR Vbeta segments and 13 reverse primers for TCR Jbeta segments was used in the multiplex PCR. In its TCRdb copy, this immuneACCESS table keeps in-frame sequences only and misses some clones. Where compared with another copy, unresolved V genes explain less than half of these, and the others have no known cause. The sample records tens of thousands of clones, roughly 70% of which are singletons. Jointly, the top ten make up about 10% of the sample. Sequenced: PBMCs. The receptors derive from a woman aged 25 to 39 in good health and CMV-seronegative.

The chain has TRBV14 and TRBJ1-1, with no clear D. CDR1 and CDR2 from the germline V gene are SGHDN and FVKESK. The CDR3 has 13 amino acids. Between the trimmed V and J ends, which lost 1 base and 1 base, there was a span of 4 bases. CDR3 coding DNA: TGTGCCAGCAGCCAAGGACAGAACACTGAAGCTTTCTTT. This encodes CASSQGQNTEAFF.

V gene TRBV7-6 combines with J gene TRBJ1-2, with TRBD1 identical over 10 bases. Germline V gives CDR1 SGHVS, CDR2 FNYEAQ. This CDR3 comprises 15 residues. Trimming removed 4 bases from V and 2 bases from J; junction bases left unmatched: 4. The CDR3 protein is CASSSRQGANYGYTF. The DNA for the CDR3 is TGTGCCAGCAGCTCGAGACAGGGGGCCAACTATGGCTACACCTTC.

The chain employs TRBV27 and TRBJ1-6, with D perhaps matching TRBD1 (5 bases). Trimming pared 6 bases from V and 0 bases from J, leaving 9 bases between. CDR1 and CDR2 from the germline V gene are MNHEY and SMNVEV (reference sequence). The CDR3 spans 15 residues. The CDR3 region has the DNA TGTGCCAGCAGATCGGGGGACTCCTATAATTCACCCCTCCACTTT. Protein product: CASRSGDSYNSPLHF.

The gene calls are TRBV4-3 and TRBJ1-6; 9 positions agree with TRBD1. The CDR3 is 18 residues long. After removal of 3 bases from V and 7 bases from J, the junction contained 13 bases not matched to a gene. CDR1 and CDR2 (germline): LGHNA, YSLEER. The CDR3 is CASSHEALDRGWNSPLHF. CDR3 bases: TGCGCCAGCAGCCACGAAGCCTTGGACAGGGGATGGAATTCACCCCTCCACTTT.

Only one count was recorded for this clone. The chain employs TRBV10-3 and TRBJ2-5; 11 bases are shared with TRBD2. The J call may be in error: the DNA end matches TRBJ2-7 better. The CDR3 loop spans 15 amino acids. Germline lookup yields CDR1 ENHRY and CDR2 SYGVKD. CDR3 residues: CAIRPSGGHTYEQYF. CDR3 sequence (DNA): TGTGCCATCAGGCCTAGCGGGGGGCACACCTACGAGCAGTACTTC.

The rearrangement links TRBV28 to TRBJ1-4; D possibly corresponds to TRBD1 (5 bases). There are 14 residues in the CDR3. V was clipped by 3 bases and J by 7 bases, with 12 bases between them. Germline CDR1 is MDHEN and CDR2 is SYDVKM. CDR3 bases: TGTGCCAGCAGTTTTAAGGGGTTGGGTGAAAAACTGTTTTTT. It encodes CASSFKGLGEKLFF.

V and J are TRBV2 and TRBJ2-7; D uncertain. V lost 3 bases and J 2 bases, leaving 11 bases between the germline ends. The germline V gene has CDR1 SNHLY and CDR2 FYNNEI. CDR3 length: 14 amino acids. The CDR3 protein is CASSDPGTPYEQYF. DNA for the CDR3: TGTGCCAGCAGTGATCCAGGAACCCCCTACGAGCAGTACTTC. The variable domain in full, with the rest retrieved from reference TRBV2 and TRBJ2-7, is EPEVTQTPSHQVTQMGQEVILRCVPISNHLYFYWYRQILGQKVEFLVSFYNNEISEKSEIFDDQFSVERPDGSNFTLKIRSTKLEDSAMYFCASSDPGTPYEQYFGPGTRLTVT.

This sequence joins TRBV5-1 and TRBJ1-2; tentatively, D is TRBD1 (6 bases). Germline V gene sequence: CDR1 SGHRS, CDR2 YFSETQ. The CDR3 extends over 12 amino acids. Between the trimmed V and J ends, which lost 0 bases and 8 bases, there was a span of 8 bases. The CDR3 is CASSLDQGGYTF. The CDR3, as DNA: TGCGCCAGCAGCTTGGACCAGGGGGGCTACACCTTC.

The chain joins TRBV18 to TRBJ1-3, with 7 bases matching TRBD1. The CDR3 runs 14 residues. CDR1 and CDR2 (germline): KGHSH, LQKENI. V shed 5 bases, J shed 1 base, and the junction held 2 bases outside the gene matches. The DNA of the CDR3 is TGTGCCAGCTCAGGGACAGAGTCTGGAAACACCATATATTTT. The encoded protein is CASSGTESGNTIYF.

The chain couples TRBV4-3 to TRBJ1-6, with 9 nucleotides matching TRBD1. Germline V gene lookup returns CDR1 LGHNA and CDR2 YSLEER. The CDR3 runs to 16 residues. V was pared by 3 bases and J by 10 bases, with 10 bases of the junction left unmatched. Here the CDR3 DNA reads TGCGCCAGCAGCCAGGACCGGGACAGGGCTGGGTCACCCCTCCACTTT. Translated: CASSQDRDRAGSPLHF.

This chain joins TRBV29-1 and TRBJ2-7, with 9 nucleotides matching TRBD1. The CDR3 consists of 15 residues. The V and J ends lost 4 bases and 7 bases, in that order; junction bases with no gene match: 14. Germline CDR1 SQVTM, CDR2 ANQGSEA. CDR3 nucleotides: TGCAGCGTTGGGGGCACAGGGACAGGGAGTGGTGAGCAGTACTTC. Translated: CSVGGTGTGSGEQYF.